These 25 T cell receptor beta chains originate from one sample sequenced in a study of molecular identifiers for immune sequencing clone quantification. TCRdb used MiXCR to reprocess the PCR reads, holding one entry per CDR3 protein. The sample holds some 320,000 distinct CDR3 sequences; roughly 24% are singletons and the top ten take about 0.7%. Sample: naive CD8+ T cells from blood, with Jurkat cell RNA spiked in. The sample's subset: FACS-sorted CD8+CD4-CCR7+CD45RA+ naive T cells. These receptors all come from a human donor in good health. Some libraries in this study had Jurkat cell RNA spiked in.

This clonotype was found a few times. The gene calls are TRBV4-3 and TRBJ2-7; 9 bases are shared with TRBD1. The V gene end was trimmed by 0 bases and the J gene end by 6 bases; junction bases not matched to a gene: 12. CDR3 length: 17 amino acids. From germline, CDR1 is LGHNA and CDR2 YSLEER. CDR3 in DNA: TGCGCCAGCAGCCAAGATTGGAGGACAGGGGTCTCTTCCGAGCAGTACTTC. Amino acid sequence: CASSQDWRTGVSSEQYF.

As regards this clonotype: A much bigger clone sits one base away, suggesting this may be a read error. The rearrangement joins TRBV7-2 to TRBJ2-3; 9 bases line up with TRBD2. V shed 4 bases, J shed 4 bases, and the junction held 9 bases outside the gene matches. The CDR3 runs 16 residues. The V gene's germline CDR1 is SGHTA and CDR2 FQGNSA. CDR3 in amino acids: CASSYRTSVWPDTQYF. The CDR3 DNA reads TGTGCCAGCAGCTACCGGACTAGCGTATGGCCAGATACGCAGTATTTT.

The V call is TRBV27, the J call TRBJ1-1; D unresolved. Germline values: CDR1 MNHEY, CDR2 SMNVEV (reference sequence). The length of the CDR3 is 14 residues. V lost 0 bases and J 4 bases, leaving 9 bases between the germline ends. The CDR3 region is CASSLSSAGTEAFF. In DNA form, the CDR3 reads TGTGCCAGCAGTTTATCGTCAGCTGGCACTGAAGCTTTCTTT.

The DNA for the CDR3 is TGTGCCAGCAGGTCAACACCCGTAAGCGGGGGTACCCAAGAGACCCAGTACTTC. Amino acid sequence: CASRSTPVSGGTQETQYF. J is TRBJ2-5 and V is TRBV7-8; 8 bases fit TRBD2. Germline V gene data show CDR1 as SGHVS and CDR2 as FQNEAQ. V gave up 6 bases and J gave up 1 base; unmatched junction bases: 16. The length of the CDR3 is 18 residues. The full variable domain, with the rest looked up from reference TRBV7-8 and TRBJ2-5, is GAGVSQSPRYKVAKRGQDVALRCDPISGHVSLFWYQQALGQGPEFLTYFQNEAQLDKSGLPSDRFFAERPEGSVSTLKIQRTQQEDSAVYLCASRSTPVSGGTQETQYFGPGTRLLVL.

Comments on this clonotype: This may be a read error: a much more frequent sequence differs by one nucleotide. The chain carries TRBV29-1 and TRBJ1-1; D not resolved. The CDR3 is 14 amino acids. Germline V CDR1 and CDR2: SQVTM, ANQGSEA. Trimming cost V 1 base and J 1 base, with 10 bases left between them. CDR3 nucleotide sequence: TGCAGCGTTGAAGGCGTAGATTCGAACACTGAAGCTTTCTTT. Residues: CSVEGVDSNTEAFF.

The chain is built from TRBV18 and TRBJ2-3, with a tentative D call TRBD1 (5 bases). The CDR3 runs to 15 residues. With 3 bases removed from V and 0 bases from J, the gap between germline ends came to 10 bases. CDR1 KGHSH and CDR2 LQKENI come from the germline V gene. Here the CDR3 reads CASSPETVSTDTQYF. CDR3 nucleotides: TGTGCCAGCTCACCCGAGACAGTTAGCACAGATACGCAGTATTTT.

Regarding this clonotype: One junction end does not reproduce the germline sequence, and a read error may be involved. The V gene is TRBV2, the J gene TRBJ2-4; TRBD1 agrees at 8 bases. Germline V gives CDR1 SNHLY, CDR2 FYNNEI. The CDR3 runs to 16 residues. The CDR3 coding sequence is TGCGCCAGCAGCCCCGGGGACAGGCCTCCGGTAAACGTTCAGTACTTC. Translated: CASSPGDRPPVNVQYF.

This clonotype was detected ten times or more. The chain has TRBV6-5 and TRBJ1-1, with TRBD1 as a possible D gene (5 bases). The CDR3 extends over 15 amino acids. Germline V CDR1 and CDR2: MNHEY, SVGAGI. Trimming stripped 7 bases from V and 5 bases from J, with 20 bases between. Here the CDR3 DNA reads TGTGCCAGCATCCTATCCCAGGGTGGTGGGACTGAAGCTTTCTTT. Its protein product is CASILSQGGGTEAFF.

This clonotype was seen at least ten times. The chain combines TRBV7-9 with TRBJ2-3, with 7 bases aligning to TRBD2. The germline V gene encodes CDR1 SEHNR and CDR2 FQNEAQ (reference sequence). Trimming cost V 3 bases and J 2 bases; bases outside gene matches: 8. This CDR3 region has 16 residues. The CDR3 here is CASSFGLADITDTQYF. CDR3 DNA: TGTGCCAGCAGCTTTGGGCTAGCGGACATCACAGATACGCAGTATTTT.

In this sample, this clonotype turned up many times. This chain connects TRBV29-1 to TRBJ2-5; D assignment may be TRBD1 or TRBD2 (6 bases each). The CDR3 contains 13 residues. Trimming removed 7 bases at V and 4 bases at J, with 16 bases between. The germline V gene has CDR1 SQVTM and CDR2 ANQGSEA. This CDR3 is CSGTTGTVETQYF. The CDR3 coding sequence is TGCAGCGGGACTACAGGGACGGTAGAGACCCAGTACTTC.

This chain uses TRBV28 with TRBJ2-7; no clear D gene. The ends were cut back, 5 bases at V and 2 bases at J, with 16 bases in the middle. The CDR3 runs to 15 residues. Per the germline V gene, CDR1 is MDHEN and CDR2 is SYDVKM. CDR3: CASSEPRTVTYEQYF. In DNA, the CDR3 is TGTGCCAGCAGTGAACCTCGGACGGTAACCTACGAGCAGTACTTC.

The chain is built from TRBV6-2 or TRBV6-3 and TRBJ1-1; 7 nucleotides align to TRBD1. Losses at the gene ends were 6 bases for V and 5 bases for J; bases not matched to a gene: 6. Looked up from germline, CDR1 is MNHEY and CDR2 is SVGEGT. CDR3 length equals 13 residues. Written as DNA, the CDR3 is TGTGCCAGCAGAATAACAGGGGTGACTGAAGCTTTCTTT. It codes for CASRITGVTEAFF.

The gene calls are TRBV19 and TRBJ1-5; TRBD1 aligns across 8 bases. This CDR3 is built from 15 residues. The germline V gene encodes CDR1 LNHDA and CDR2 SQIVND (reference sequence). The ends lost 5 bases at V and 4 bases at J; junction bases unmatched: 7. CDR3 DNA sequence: TGTGCCAGTAGTGTCAGTCAGGGGGCAAATCAGCCCCAGCATTTT. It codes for CASSVSQGANQPQHF.

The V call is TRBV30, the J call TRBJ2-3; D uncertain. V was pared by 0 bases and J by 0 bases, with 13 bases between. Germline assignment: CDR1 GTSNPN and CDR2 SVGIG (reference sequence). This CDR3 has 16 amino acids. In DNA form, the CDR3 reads TGTGCCTGGAGTGTCGGCATCCTACCTAGCACAGATACGCAGTATTTT. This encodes CAWSVGILPSTDTQYF.

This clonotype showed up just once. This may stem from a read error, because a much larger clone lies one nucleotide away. CDR3: CAAALAGGGGGTQYF. For the CDR3, the DNA is TGTGCCGCAGCACTAGCGGGAGGTGGTGGAGGTACGCAGTATTTT. The chain is built from TRBV4-2 and TRBJ2-3, with 12 nucleotides matching TRBD2. CDR3 size: 15 residues. Germline lookup yields CDR1 LGHNA and CDR2 YNFKEQ. V lost 11 bases to trimming and J lost 8 bases; unmatched junction nucleotides: 14.

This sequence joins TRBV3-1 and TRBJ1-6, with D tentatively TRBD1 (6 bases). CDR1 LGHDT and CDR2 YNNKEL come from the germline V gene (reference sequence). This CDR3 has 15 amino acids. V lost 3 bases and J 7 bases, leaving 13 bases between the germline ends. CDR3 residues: CASSHEQGWNSPLHF. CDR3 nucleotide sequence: TGTGCCAGCAGCCACGAACAGGGCTGGAATTCACCCCTCCACTTT.

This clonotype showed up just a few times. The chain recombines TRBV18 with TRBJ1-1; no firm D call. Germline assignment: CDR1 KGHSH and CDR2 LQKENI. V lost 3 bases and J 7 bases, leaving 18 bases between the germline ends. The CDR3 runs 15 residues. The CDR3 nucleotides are TGTGCCAGCTCACCCTTCGACGGAGAGTTAAGTGAAGCTTTCTTT. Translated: CASSPFDGELSEAFF. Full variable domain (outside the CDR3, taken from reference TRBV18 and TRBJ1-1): NAGVMQNPRHLVRRRGQEARLRCSPMKGHSHVYWYRQLPEEGLKFMVYLQKENIIDESGMPKERFSAEFPKEGPSILRIQQVVRGDSAAYFCASSPFDGELSEAFFGQGTRLTVV.

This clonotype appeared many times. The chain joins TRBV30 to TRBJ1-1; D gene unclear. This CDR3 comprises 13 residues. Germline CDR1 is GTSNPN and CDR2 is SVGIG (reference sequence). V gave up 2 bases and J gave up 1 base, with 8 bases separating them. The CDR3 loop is CAWSFHSNTEAFF. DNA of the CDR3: TGTGCCTGGAGTTTCCACTCGAACACTGAAGCTTTCTTT.

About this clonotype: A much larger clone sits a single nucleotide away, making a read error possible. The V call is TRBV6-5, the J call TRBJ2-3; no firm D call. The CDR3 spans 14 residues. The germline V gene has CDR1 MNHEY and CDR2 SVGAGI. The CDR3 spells CANSVKFSTDTQYF. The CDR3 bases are TGTGCCAACAGTGTAAAGTTTAGCACAGATACGCAGTATTTT.

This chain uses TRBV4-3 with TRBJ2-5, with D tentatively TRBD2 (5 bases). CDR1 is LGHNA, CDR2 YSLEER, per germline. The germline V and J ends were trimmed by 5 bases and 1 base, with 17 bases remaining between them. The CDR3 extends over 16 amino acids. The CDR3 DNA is TGCGCCAGCAGCAAAGCAGAGGGTAGGATCCAAGAGACCCAGTACTTC. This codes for CASSKAEGRIQETQYF.

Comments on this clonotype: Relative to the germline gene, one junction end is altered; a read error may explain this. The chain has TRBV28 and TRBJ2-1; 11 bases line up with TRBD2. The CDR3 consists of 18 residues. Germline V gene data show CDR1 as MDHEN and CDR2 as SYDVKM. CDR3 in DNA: TGTGCCGGCAGCGGGACTAGCGGACTGACGGGCGTTAACAATGAGCAGTTCTTC. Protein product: CAGSGTSGLTGVNNEQFF.

The CDR3 bases are TGCGCCAGCACCGACCGCAGGGGGCCTGGCACAGATACGCAGTATTTT. This translates into CASTDRRGPGTDTQYF. The chain links TRBV5-1 to TRBJ2-3; 8 bases map to TRBD1. Germline lookup yields CDR1 SGHRS and CDR2 YFSETQ. Unmatched junction bases numbered 10, after V lost 6 bases and J lost 1 base. CDR3 length: 16 residues.

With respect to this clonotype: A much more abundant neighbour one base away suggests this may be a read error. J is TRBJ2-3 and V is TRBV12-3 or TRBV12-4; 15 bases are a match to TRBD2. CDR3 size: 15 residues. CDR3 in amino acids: CASSRTSGRADTRYF. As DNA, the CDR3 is TGTGCCAGCAGCCGGACTAGCGGGAGGGCAGATACGCGGTATTTT.

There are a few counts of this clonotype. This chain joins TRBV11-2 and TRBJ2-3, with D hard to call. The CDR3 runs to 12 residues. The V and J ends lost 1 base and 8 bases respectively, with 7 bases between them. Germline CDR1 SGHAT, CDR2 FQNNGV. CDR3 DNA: TGTGCCAGCAGCTTAGTGGTGGGTACGCAGTATTTT. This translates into CASSLVVGTQYF.

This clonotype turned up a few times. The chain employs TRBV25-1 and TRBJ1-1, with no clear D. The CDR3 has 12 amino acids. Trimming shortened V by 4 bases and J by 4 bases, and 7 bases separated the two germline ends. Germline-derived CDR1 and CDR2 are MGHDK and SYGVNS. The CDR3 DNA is TGTGCCAGCAGTGGAGTCCCCACTGAAGCTTTCTTT. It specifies CASSGVPTEAFF.